This is a list of T cell receptor beta chains from one sample in a study of T cell responses to AZD1222 COVID-19 vaccine. TCRdb keeps only in-frame clones here, not all; method: immunoSEQ multiplex PCR. This table holds 100,000 or so clones, roughly 88% found once. Sequencing used peripheral blood, obtained on day 0 of AZD1222 vaccination. The receptors derive from an adult in good health. CDR3s include the opening cysteine and the closing phenylalanine or tryptophan. The D gene is left open where the match is weak. The size of a clone is reported for some rows only, either as once, few or many, or as a class for expanded clones.

j_call d_call clone_size v_call cdr3_aa cdr3_nt
TRBJ1-5 TRBD1 . TRBV7-8 CASSRTGSQPQHF TGTGCCAGCAGCAGGACAGGGTCTCAGCCCCAGCATTTT
TRBJ2-5 TRBD1 . TRBV4-3 CASRRQGPGGQETQYF TGCGCCAGCCGACGACAGGGGCCAGGGGGACAAGAGACCCAGTACTTC
TRBJ2-7 . . TRBV7-3 CASSFGGGPQYF TGTGCCAGCAGCTTTGGGGGCGGGCCGCAGTACTTC
TRBJ1-1 . . TRBV7-9 CASRILRDENTEAFF TGTGCCAGCAGAATACTCCGGGACGAGAACACTGAAGCTTTCTTT
TRBJ2-2 TRBD1 . TRBV11-3 CASSRGGTGGRMNTGELFF TGTGCCAGCAGCCGCGGTGGGACAGGGGGCCGTATGAACACCGGGGAGCTGTTTTTT
TRBJ1-1 . once TRBV27 CASSLSQVLAAEAFF TGTGCCAGCAGTTTATCACAGGTACTCGCTGCTGAAGCTTTCTTT
TRBJ1-1 TRBD1 . TRBV4-1 CASSQDRGPDEAFF TGCGCCAGCAGCCAAGATAGGGGGCCAGATGAAGCTTTCTTT
TRBJ1-1 . . TRBV10-3 CAISGGPYVGGNTEAFF TGTGCCATCAGTGGGGGCCCTTATGTAGGGGGGAACACTGAAGCTTTCTTT
TRBJ1-1 TRBD1 . TRBV5-4 CASSLGGTGSNTEAFF TGTGCCAGCAGCTTGGGGGGGACAGGTTCGAACACTGAAGCTTTCTTT
TRBJ1-1 . . TRBV5-1 CASSSSWGQGLNTEAFF .
TRBJ2-1 TRBD1 . TRBV5-1 CASNPTGMHNEQFF TGCGCCAGCAACCCGACAGGGATGCACAATGAGCAGTTCTTC
TRBJ2-7 TRBD2 . TRBV28 CASSWVGSSGREIYEQYF TGTGCCAGCAGTTGGGTGGGGTCTAGCGGGAGGGAGATCTACGAGCAGTACTTC
TRBJ2-2 TRBD1 . TRBV6-1 CASSSTGDVGELFF TGTGCCAGCAGTTCGACAGGGGACGTCGGGGAGCTGTTTTTT
TRBJ1-2 TRBD1 . TRBV3-1/TRBV3-2 CASSQVGDRIFYGYTF TGTGCCAGCAGCCAAGTGGGGGACAGAATTTTCTATGGCTACACCTTC
TRBJ1-2 TRBD1 . TRBV6-5 CASSLGTGEGYTF TGTGCCAGCAGTCTTGGGACAGGGGAAGGCTACACCTTC
TRBJ1-2 . once TRBV3-1/TRBV3-2 CASSRGGSDGYTF TGTGCCAGCAGCCGAGGGGGGTCGGATGGCTACACCTTC
TRBJ1-2 . . TRBV7-2 CASSLAYSYGYTF TGTGCCAGCAGCTTAGCGTACAGCTATGGCTACACCTTC
TRBJ1-2 . . TRBV30 CAWRGSSDYGYTF TGTGCCTGGAGAGGGTCAAGCGACTATGGCTACACCTTC
TRBJ2-7 . . TRBV6-6 CASMYSYEQYF TGTGCCAGCATGTACTCTTACGAGCAGTACTTC
TRBJ1-5 . . TRBV5-1 CASKHQKIQPQHF TGCGCCAGCAAGCACCAGAAGATTCAGCCCCAGCATTTT
TRBJ1-1 . . TRBV4-1 CASSQATEAFF TGCGCCAGCAGCCAAGCTACTGAAGCTTTCTTT
TRBJ2-5 TRBD1 . TRBV6-1 CASSESGGPGETQYF TGTGCCAGCAGTGAATCAGGGGGCCCGGGGGAGACCCAGTACTTC
TRBJ2-2 TRBD1 . TRBV7-3 CASSRDRDRANTGELFF TGTGCCAGCAGCCGCGACCGGGACAGGGCGAACACCGGGGAGCTGTTTTTT
TRBJ2-1 . . TRBV3-1/TRBV3-2 CASSQAPPSSYNEQFF TGTGCCAGCAGCCAAGCGCCTCCCAGCTCCTACAATGAGCAGTTCTTC
TRBJ1-5 . . TRBV6-5 CASTGTPNVQPQHF TGTGCCAGCACCGGGACACCTAATGTTCAGCCCCAGCATTTT
TRBJ1-2 TRBD1 . TRBV11-3 CASSPRTGDGYTF TGTGCCAGCAGCCCCAGGACAGGGGATGGCTACACCTTC
TRBJ1-5 . . TRBV6-2/TRBV6-3 CASSYSYQPQHF TGTGCCAGCAGTTACTCGTATCAGCCCCAGCATTTT
TRBJ1-1 TRBD1 . TRBV3-1/TRBV3-2 CASSPDRVNTEAFF TGTGCCAGCAGCCCCGACAGGGTAAACACTGAAGCTTTCTTT
TRBJ1-2 . . TRBV6-1 CASQQGRNYGYTF TGTGCATCACAACAGGGCAGAAACTATGGCTACACCTTC
TRBJ2-1 TRBD2 . TRBV30 CAWSKNLAGGPHEQFF TGTGCCTGGAGTAAGAACCTAGCGGGAGGGCCCCATGAGCAGTTCTTC
TRBJ1-5 . once TRBV28 CASRPGSSNQPQHF TGTGCCAGCAGACCGGGATCTAGCAATCAGCCCCAGCATTTT
TRBJ1-5 . few TRBV11-1 CASSRGRNQPQHF TGTGCCAGCAGCCGGGGCAGGAATCAGCCCCAGCATTTT
TRBJ2-2 . once TRBV7-2 CASSLEWSMPGELFF TGTGCCAGCAGCTTAGAATGGAGTATGCCCGGGGAGCTGTTTTTT
TRBJ1-5 . . TRBV18 CASSRSNQPQHF TGTGCCAGCTCACGCAGCAATCAGCCCCAGCATTTT
TRBJ1-4 . few TRBV28 CASSTAPLWTNEKLFF TGTGCCAGCAGTACCGCCCCGTTGTGGACTAATGAAAAACTGTTTTTT
TRBJ2-7 . . TRBV5-6 CASSLVTGWGEQYF TGTGCCAGCAGCTTGGTCACAGGATGGGGCGAGCAGTACTTC
TRBJ2-7 . . TRBV15 CATSRDLTVAQYF TGTGCCACCAGCAGAGATCTTACGGTAGCGCAGTACTTC
TRBJ1-1 TRBD1 . TRBV15 CATSRNRGANTEAFF TGTGCCACCAGCAGAAACAGGGGCGCCAACACTGAAGCTTTCTTT
TRBJ1-4 . . TRBV9 CASSVATGHDRNEKLFF TGTGCCAGCAGCGTAGCTACCGGACACGACCGAAATGAAAAACTGTTTTTT
TRBJ1-1 . . TRBV7-9 CASSSAAEAFF TGTGCCAGCAGCTCAGCCGCTGAAGCTTTCTTT